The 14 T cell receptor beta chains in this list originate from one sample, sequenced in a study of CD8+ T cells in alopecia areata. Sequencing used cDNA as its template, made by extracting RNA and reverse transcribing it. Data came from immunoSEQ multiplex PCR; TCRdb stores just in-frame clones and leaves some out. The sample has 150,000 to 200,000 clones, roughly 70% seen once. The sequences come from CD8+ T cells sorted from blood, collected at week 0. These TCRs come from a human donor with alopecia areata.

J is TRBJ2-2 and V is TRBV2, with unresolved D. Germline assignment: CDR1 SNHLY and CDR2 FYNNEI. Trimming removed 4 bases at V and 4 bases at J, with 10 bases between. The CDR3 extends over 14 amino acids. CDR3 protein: CASSAGRGTGELFF. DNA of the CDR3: TGTGCCAGCAGTGCGGGTCGCGGCACCGGGGAGCTGTTTTTT.

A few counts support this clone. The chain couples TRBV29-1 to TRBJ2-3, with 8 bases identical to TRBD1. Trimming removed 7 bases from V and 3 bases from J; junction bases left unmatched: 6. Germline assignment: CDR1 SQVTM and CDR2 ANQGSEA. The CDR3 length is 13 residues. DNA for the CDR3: TGCAGCGCCACAGGGGGAAGAACAGATACGCAGTATTTT. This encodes CSATGGRTDTQYF.

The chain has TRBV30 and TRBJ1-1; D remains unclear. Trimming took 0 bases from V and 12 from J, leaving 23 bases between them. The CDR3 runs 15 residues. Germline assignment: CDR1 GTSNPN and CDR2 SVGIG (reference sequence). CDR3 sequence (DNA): TGTGCCTGGAGTGTAACCCTGGAGCGCCGTAGAGCTTCTTTCTTT. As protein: CAWSVTLERRRASFF.

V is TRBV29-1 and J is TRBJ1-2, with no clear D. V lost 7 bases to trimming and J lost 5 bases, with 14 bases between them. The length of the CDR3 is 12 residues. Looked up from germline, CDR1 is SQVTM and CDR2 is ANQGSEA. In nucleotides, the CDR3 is TGCAGCGATCAGGACGCCTATTATGGCTACACCTTC. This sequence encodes CSDQDAYYGYTF.

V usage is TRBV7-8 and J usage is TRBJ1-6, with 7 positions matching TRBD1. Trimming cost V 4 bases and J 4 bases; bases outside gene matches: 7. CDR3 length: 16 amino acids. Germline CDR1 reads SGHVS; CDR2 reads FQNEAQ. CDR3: CASSSNRGAYNSPLHF. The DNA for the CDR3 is TGTGCCAGCAGCTCAAACAGGGGCGCATATAATTCACCCCTCCACTTT.

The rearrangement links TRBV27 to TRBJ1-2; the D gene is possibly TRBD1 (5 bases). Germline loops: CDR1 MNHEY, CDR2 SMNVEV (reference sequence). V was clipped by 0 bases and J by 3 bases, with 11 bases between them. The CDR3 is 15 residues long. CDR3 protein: CASSLSRDGDYGYTF. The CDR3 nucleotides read TGTGCCAGCAGTTTATCCAGGGATGGAGACTATGGCTACACCTTC.

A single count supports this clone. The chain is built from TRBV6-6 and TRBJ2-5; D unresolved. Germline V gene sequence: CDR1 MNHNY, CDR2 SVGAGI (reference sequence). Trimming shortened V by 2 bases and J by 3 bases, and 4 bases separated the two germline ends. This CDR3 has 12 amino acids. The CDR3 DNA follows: TGTGCCAGCAGTTACGGTAAAGAGACCCAGTACTTC. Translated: CASSYGKETQYF.

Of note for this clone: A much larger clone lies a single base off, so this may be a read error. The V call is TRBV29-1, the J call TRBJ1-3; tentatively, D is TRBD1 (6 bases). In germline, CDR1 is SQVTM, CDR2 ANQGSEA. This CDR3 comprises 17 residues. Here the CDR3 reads CSVGGGGGAPYTGEPFF. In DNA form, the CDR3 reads TGCAGCGTTGGAGGCGGCGGGGGGGCCCCCTACACCGGGGAGCCGTTTTTT.

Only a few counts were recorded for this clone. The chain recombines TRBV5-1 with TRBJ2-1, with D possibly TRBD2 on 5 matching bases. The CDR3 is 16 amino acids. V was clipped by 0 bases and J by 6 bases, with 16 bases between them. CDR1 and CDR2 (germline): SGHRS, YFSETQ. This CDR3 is CASSLESGLASNEQFF. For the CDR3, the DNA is TGCGCCAGCAGCTTGGAATCCGGGCTAGCCTCCAATGAGCAGTTCTTC. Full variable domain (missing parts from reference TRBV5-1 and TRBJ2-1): KAGVTQTPRYLIKTRGQQVTLSCSPISGHRSVSWYQQTPGQGLQFLFEYFSETQRNKGNFPGRFSGRQFSNSRSEMNVSTLELGDSALYLCASSLESGLASNEQFFGPGTRLTVL.

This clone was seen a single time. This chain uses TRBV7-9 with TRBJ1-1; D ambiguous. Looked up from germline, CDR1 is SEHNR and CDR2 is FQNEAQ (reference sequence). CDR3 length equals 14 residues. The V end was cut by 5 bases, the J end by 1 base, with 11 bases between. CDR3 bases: TGTGCCAGCAGCCCCTTATGGAGGAACACTGAAGCTTTCTTT. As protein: CASSPLWRNTEAFF.

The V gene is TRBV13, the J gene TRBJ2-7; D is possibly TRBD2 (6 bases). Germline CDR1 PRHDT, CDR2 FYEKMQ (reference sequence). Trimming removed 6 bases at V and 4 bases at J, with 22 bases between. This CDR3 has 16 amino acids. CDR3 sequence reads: CASSRIKGGVAYEQYF. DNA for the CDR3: TGTGCCAGCAGTCGCATTAAAGGCGGGGTAGCTTACGAGCAGTACTTC.

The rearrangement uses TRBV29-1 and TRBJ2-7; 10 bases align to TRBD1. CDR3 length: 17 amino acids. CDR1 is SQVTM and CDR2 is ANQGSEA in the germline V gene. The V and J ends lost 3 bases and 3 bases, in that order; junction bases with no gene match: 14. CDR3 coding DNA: TGCAGCGTTGATGGGCAAGGGGCGGGACAGGGGATCTACGAGCAGTACTTC. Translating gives CSVDGQGAGQGIYEQYF.

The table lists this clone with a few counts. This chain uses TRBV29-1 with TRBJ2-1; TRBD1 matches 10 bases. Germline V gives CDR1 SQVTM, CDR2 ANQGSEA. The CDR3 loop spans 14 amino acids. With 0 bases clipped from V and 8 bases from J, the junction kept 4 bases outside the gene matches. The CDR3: CSVEDRDRGYEQFF. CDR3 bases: TGCAGCGTTGAAGATCGGGACAGGGGCTATGAGCAGTTCTTC.

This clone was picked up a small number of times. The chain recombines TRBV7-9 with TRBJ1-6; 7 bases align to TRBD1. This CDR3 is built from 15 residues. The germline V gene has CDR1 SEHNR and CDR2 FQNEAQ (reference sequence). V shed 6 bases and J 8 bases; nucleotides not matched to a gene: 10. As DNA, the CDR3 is TGTGCCAGCAGACCAAGGACAGGCGTCGATTCACCCCTCCACTTT. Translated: CASRPRTGVDSPLHF.